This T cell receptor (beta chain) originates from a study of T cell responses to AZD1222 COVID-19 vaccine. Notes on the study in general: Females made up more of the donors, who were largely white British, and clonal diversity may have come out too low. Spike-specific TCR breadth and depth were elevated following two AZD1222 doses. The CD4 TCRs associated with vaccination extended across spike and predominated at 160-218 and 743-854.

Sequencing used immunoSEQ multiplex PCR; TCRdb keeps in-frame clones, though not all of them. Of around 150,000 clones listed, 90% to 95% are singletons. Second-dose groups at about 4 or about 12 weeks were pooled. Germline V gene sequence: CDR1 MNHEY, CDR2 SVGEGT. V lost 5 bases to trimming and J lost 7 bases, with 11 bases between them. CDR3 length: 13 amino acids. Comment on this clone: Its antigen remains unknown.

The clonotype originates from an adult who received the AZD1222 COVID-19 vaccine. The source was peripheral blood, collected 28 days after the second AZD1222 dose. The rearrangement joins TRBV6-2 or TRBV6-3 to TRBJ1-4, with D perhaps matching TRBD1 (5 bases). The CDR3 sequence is CASSGGESEKLFF. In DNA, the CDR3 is TGTGCCAGCAGTGGAGGGGAAAGTGAAAAACTGTTTTTT.